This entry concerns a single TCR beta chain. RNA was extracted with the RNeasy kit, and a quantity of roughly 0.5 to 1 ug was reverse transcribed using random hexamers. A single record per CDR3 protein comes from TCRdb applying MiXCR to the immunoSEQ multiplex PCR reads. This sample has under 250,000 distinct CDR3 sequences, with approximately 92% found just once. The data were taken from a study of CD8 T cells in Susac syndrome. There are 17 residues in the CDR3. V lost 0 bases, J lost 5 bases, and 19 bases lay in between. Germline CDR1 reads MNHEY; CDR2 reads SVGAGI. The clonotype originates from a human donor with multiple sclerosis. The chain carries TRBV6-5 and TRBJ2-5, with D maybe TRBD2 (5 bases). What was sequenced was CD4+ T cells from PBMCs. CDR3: CASSYSTIAHSGETQYF. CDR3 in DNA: TGTGCCAGCAGTTACTCGACCATTGCCCACAGCGGTGAGACCCAGTACTTC.